The 27 T cell receptor beta chains below all came from one sample that was sequenced in a study of spatial heterogeneity in lung cancer. From the 5' RACE reads, TCRdb called clonotypes with MiXCR, one entry per CDR3 protein. The sample lists some 54,000 distinct CDR3 sequences, about 7.4% seen once, with around 36% in the top ten. Described time point: blood at routine non-recurrence follow-up after resection. Unsorted tumor, nontumor lung tissue or cryopreserved PBMC supplied the whole RNA. This material consisted of PBMCs, taken at follow-up. These receptors all come from a female donor with early-stage non-small cell lung cancer.

This clonotype was observed many times. V gene TRBV11-2 combines with J gene TRBJ2-3; 7 bases are shared with TRBD2. This CDR3 region has 17 residues. CDR1 SGHAT and CDR2 FQNNGV come from the germline V gene. Trimming took 5 bases from V and 2 from J; bases not matched to a gene: 13. CDR3 nucleotides: TGTGCCAGCAGCCCCAAATGGGGGGGGACGAACACAGATACGCAGTATTTT. It yields the protein CASSPKWGGTNTDTQYF. The variable domain in full, completed from reference TRBV11-2 and TRBJ2-3, reads EAGVAQSPRYKIIEKRQSVAFWCNPISGHATLYWYQQILGQGPKLLIQFQNNGVVDDSQLPKDRFSAERLKGVDSTLKIQPAKLEDSAVYLCASSPKWGGTNTDTQYFGPGTRLTVL.

This clonotype was observed many times. V gene TRBV20-1 combines with J gene TRBJ2-2, with D perhaps given as TRBD1 or TRBD2 (6 bases each). The CDR3 covers 16 residues. Germline CDR1 is DFQATT and CDR2 is SNEGSKA (reference sequence). V lost 5 bases and J lost 5, with 21 bases in between. Here the CDR3 reads CSAHPTWGALTGELFF. The CDR3 nucleotides are TGCAGTGCTCACCCGACGTGGGGGGCGCTGACCGGGGAGCTGTTTTTT.

This clonotype has more than one count but fewer than ten. The chain is built from TRBV20-1 and TRBJ2-3; D gene uncertain. The CDR3 is 11 residues long. V was cut by 5 bases and J by 5 bases, with 8 bases left in between. Germline V lookup: CDR1 DFQATT, CDR2 SNEGSKA (reference sequence). The CDR3 here is CSALIRDTQYF. The DNA for the CDR3 is TGCAGTGCTTTGATCAGAGATACGCAGTATTTT.

This clonotype showed up many times. The chain couples TRBV5-1 to TRBJ1-2, with D maybe TRBD1 (5 bases). The V and J ends lost 1 base and 6 bases respectively, with 10 bases between them. In germline, CDR1 is SGHRS, CDR2 YFSETQ. The CDR3 spans 13 residues. CDR3 DNA: TGCGCCAGCAGCTTGTCGGGGCTTGATGGCTACACCTTC. This encodes CASSLSGLDGYTF.

This clonotype has a count of ten or more. The junction does not match germline at one end; this may be a read error. The chain uses TRBV5-1 and TRBJ1-1; a weak D match, TRBD1 (5 bases). Germline lookup yields CDR1 SGHRS and CDR2 YFSETQ. This CDR3 region has 14 residues. In DNA form, the CDR3 reads TGCGCCAGCAGTTTGGGGACGGCAGGTCGGGCGGCTTTCTTT. It yields the protein CASSLGTAGRAAFF.

Only a few counts were recorded for this clonotype. The genes are TRBV19 and TRBJ2-2; TRBD1 matches 9 bases. The CDR3 is 14 residues long. The junction had 6 bases not matched to a gene; V was cut back by 7 bases and J by 6 bases. Germline values: CDR1 LNHDA, CDR2 SQIVND (reference sequence). The CDR3: CASTGTGMPGELFF. CDR3 in DNA: TGTGCCAGTACCGGGACAGGGATGCCCGGGGAGCTGTTTTTT.

This clonotype was seen more than once but under ten times. The rearrangement links TRBV5-5 to TRBJ2-5; possible D gene TRBD2, 6 bases. Trimming shortened V by 1 base and J by 4 bases, and 20 bases separated the two germline ends. The CDR3 runs to 17 residues. Looked up from germline, CDR1 is SGHKS and CDR2 is YYEKEE (reference sequence). CDR3 nucleotides: TGTGCCAGCAGCTTGTCGTGGCCCGGGGGACCTGGAGAGACCCAGTACTTC. This codes for CASSLSWPGGPGETQYF.

The V and J genes are TRBV5-1 and TRBJ1-2; the match to TRBD1 covers 7 bases. V shed 4 bases, J shed 3 bases, and the junction held 3 bases outside the gene matches. The CDR3 runs to 13 residues. Germline V gene data show CDR1 as SGHRS and CDR2 as YFSETQ. CDR3 bases: TGCGCCAGCAGCCCGGGACAGTACTATGGCTACACCTTC. Protein product: CASSPGQYYGYTF.

There are many counts of this clonotype. The rearrangement links TRBV6-2 or TRBV6-3 to TRBJ2-7, with D unresolved. The CDR3 runs to 16 residues. V was clipped by 2 bases and J by 1 base, with 15 bases between them. Germline CDR1 MNHEY, CDR2 SVGEGT. For the CDR3, the DNA is TGTGCCAGCAGTTACCGCAGACCCGAGGAGTCCTACGAGCAGTACTTC. Amino acid sequence: CASSYRRPEESYEQYF.

This clonotype was recorded at least ten times. The chain joins TRBV7-2 to TRBJ2-5; D unclear. Per the germline V gene, CDR1 is SGHTA and CDR2 is FQGNSA. Trimming removed 1 base from V and 10 bases from J, with 22 bases in between. The CDR3 runs 16 residues. The CDR3, as DNA: TGTGCCAGCAGCTTAGTCAAAAGGACCGATGGTGTAAGCCAGTACTTC. The encoded protein is CASSLVKRTDGVSQYF.

This sequence joins TRBV7-2 and TRBJ2-1; TRBD2 is a possible D gene (5 bases). The CDR3 extends over 16 amino acids. Germline V lookup: CDR1 SGHTA, CDR2 FQGNSA. V gave up 3 bases and J gave up 4 bases, with 16 bases separating them. CDR3 DNA: TGTGCCAGCAGCTTCGTACTAGGCGAACTATACAATGAGCAGTTCTTC. It is translated as CASSFVLGELYNEQFF. Drawing the rest from reference TRBV7-2 and TRBJ2-1, the complete variable domain is GAGVSQSPSNKVTEKGKDVELRCDPISGHTALYWYRQSLGQGLEFLIYFQGNSAPDKSGLPSDRFSAERTGGSVSTLTIQRTQQEDSAVYLCASSFVLGELYNEQFFGPGTRLTVL.

The V and J genes are TRBV5-1 and TRBJ2-5; D is unclear. V was pared by 4 bases and J by 1 base, with 8 bases between. This CDR3 region has 13 residues. Germline-derived CDR1 and CDR2 are SGHRS and YFSETQ. In DNA, the CDR3 is TGCGCCAGCAGCCGGGCCCGCCAAGAGACCCAGTACTTC. Its protein product is CASSRARQETQYF.

This clonotype has a count of ten or more. As DNA, the CDR3 is TGTGCCAGCAGCGTCCGGGGGGGCAGAAATGAGCAGTTCTTC. Its protein product is CASSVRGGRNEQFF. The V gene is TRBV9, the J gene TRBJ2-1, with 8 bases that match TRBD2. The germline CDR1 and CDR2 sequences are SGDLS and YYNGEE. The CDR3 contains 14 residues. The V and J ends lost 2 bases and 7 bases, in that order; junction bases with no gene match: 5.

This chain uses TRBV18 with TRBJ2-4; D is unresolved. V was cut by 6 bases and J by 0 bases, with 9 bases left in between. Germline CDR1 is KGHSH and CDR2 is LQKENI. There are 14 residues in the CDR3. CDR3 sequence: CASSLNLAKNIQYF. Written as DNA, the CDR3 is TGTGCCAGCTCCCTCAATCTAGCCAAAAACATTCAGTACTTC. The full variable domain, in which reference TRBV18 and TRBJ2-4 provide the parts outside the CDR3, is NAGVMQNPRHLVRRRGQEARLRCSPMKGHSHVYWYRQLPEEGLKFMVYLQKENIIDESGMPKERFSAEFPKEGPSILRIQQVVRGDSAAYFCASSLNLAKNIQYFGAGTRLSVL.

This clonotype was seen repeatedly, ten times or more. The J gene is TRBJ2-7, the V gene TRBV6-6; TRBD1 might be the D (6 bases). Trimming pared 0 bases from V and 2 bases from J, leaving 8 bases between. Germline V gene data show CDR1 as MNHNY and CDR2 as SVGAGI (reference sequence). This CDR3 has 14 residues. CDR3 in DNA: TGTGCCAGCAGTTACTCGAGACAGGCCTACGAGCAGTACTTC. Its protein product is CASSYSRQAYEQYF.

CDR3 sequence: CASSSELPGTSSYEQYF. CDR3 bases: TGCGCCAGCAGCTCAGAACTTCCAGGGACTTCCTCCTACGAGCAGTACTTC. The chain carries TRBV5-1 and TRBJ2-7; the D gene is possibly TRBD2 (6 bases). CDR1 and CDR2 from the germline V gene are SGHRS and YFSETQ. The CDR3 extends over 17 amino acids. Deletions cut 3 bases from V and 0 bases from J, with 19 bases between.

The rearrangement links TRBV6-2 or TRBV6-3 to TRBJ2-5, with 7 bases lining up with TRBD2. Looked up from germline, CDR1 is MNHEY and CDR2 is SVGEGT. The V segment lost 2 bases and the J segment 5 bases; nucleotides outside the gene matches: 5. The CDR3 length is 14 residues. CDR3 bases: TGTGCCAGCAGTTACGGGAGGGCCTCGGAGACCCAGTACTTC. This sequence encodes CASSYGRASETQYF.

This clonotype was seen ten or more times. CDR3 amino acids: CASSSQGVDTGKLFF. The CDR3 nucleotides are TGTGCCAGCAGCTCACAGGGGGTGGATACCGGGAAACTGTTTTTT. The chain joins TRBV7-2 to TRBJ1-4; TRBD1 aligns across 8 bases. This CDR3 comprises 15 residues. Germline V lookup: CDR1 SGHTA, CDR2 FQGNSA. V gave up 4 bases and J gave up 11 bases; unmatched junction bases: 12.

The genes are TRBV2 and TRBJ1-1; D might be TRBD1 (6 bases). The V end was cut by 4 bases, the J end by 3 bases, with 9 bases between. The CDR3 sequence is 13 residues long. CDR1 SNHLY and CDR2 FYNNEI come from the germline V gene. The CDR3 is CASSADRHTEAFF. In nucleotides, the CDR3 is TGTGCCAGCAGTGCCGACAGGCACACTGAAGCTTTCTTT.

This clonotype was counted many times. The chain carries TRBV7-2 and TRBJ1-2, with D possibly being TRBD1 (6 bases). Germline CDR1 reads SGHTA; CDR2 reads FQGNSA. Trimming pared 1 base from V and 3 bases from J, leaving 21 bases between. The CDR3 extends over 18 amino acids. In nucleotides, the CDR3 is TGTGCCAGCAGCTTAGACAGTGGGACACGGAACGCGTACTATGGCTACACCTTC. Translating it yields CASSLDSGTRNAYYGYTF.

This clonotype was counted many times. J is TRBJ2-1 and V is TRBV5-1; D could derive from TRBD1 or TRBD2 (5 bases each). From germline, CDR1 is SGHRS and CDR2 YFSETQ. V shed 4 bases and J shed 4 bases, with 27 bases lying between them. The CDR3 covers 19 residues. Here the CDR3 DNA reads TGCGCCAGCAGCCATCTAGGGACGAGCCCAGGGAGTGGGTACAATGAGCAGTTCTTC. Residues: CASSHLGTSPGSGYNEQFF.

This clonotype was seen ten or more times. The rearrangement joins TRBV20-1 to TRBJ1-3; D not certain. Germline V gives CDR1 DFQATT, CDR2 SNEGSKA (reference sequence). CDR3 size: 12 residues. V dropped 6 bases and J dropped 4 bases, with 10 bases sitting between them. CDR3 sequence reads: CSADESGNTIYF. The CDR3 coding sequence is TGCAGTGCCGACGAATCGGGAAACACCATATATTTT.

This clonotype turned up a few times. J is TRBJ2-7 and V is TRBV2; TRBD2 matches 9 bases. The CDR3 covers 15 residues. J was trimmed by 3 bases and V by 6 bases; bases with no gene match: 9. In germline, CDR1 is SNHLY, CDR2 FYNNEI. CDR3 sequence: CASRDWGSGGYEQYF. The CDR3 nucleotides read TGTGCCAGCAGGGACTGGGGTAGCGGGGGCTACGAGCAGTACTTC.

Many counts were recorded for this clonotype. This chain links TRBV28 with TRBJ2-7; TRBD1 matches at 7 bases. The CDR3 runs to 15 residues. V trimming: 5 bases; J trimming: 1 base; junction bases outside the gene matches: 8. The germline CDR1 and CDR2 sequences are MDHEN and SYDVKM. The CDR3: CASSTTGYPSYEQYF. The CDR3 DNA is TGTGCCAGCAGTACGACAGGGTATCCGTCCTACGAGCAGTACTTC.

This clonotype was observed a handful of times. The chain recombines TRBV20-1 with TRBJ1-3; no definite D call. Germline CDR1 DFQATT, CDR2 SNEGSKA (reference sequence). This CDR3 contains 13 residues. Trimming removed 1 base from V and 6 bases from J, with 10 bases in between. The CDR3 is CSARGGPENTIYF. The CDR3 DNA is TGCAGTGCTAGAGGAGGGCCTGAAAACACCATATATTTT.

In its sample, this clonotype was seen a few times. The chain uses TRBV20-1 and TRBJ2-3; D is perhaps TRBD1 or TRBD2 (5 bases each). V was pared by 2 bases and J by 2 bases, with 8 bases between. This CDR3 comprises 13 residues. Germline V gene sequence: CDR1 DFQATT, CDR2 SNEGSKA (reference sequence). In DNA form, the CDR3 reads TGCAGTGCTAGACGGGGCGACACAGATACGCAGTATTTT. This codes for CSARRGDTDTQYF.

This clonotype has ten or more counts. This chain joins TRBV9 and TRBJ2-3; 10 positions match TRBD2. Germline trimming cut 0 bases from V and 3 bases from J; bases unmatched to any gene: 1. CDR1 is SGDLS, CDR2 YYNGEE, per germline. This CDR3 spans 15 amino acids. In DNA form, the CDR3 reads TGTGCCAGCAGCGTAGCTAGCGGGGGAACAGATACGCAGTATTTT. Translation: CASSVASGGTDTQYF. Full variable domain (missing parts from reference TRBV9 and TRBJ2-3): DSGVTQTPKHLITATGQRVTLRCSPRSGDLSVYWYQQSLDQGLQFLIQYYNGEERAKGNILERFSAQQFPDLHSELNLSSLELGDSALYFCASSVASGGTDTQYFGPGTRLTVL.